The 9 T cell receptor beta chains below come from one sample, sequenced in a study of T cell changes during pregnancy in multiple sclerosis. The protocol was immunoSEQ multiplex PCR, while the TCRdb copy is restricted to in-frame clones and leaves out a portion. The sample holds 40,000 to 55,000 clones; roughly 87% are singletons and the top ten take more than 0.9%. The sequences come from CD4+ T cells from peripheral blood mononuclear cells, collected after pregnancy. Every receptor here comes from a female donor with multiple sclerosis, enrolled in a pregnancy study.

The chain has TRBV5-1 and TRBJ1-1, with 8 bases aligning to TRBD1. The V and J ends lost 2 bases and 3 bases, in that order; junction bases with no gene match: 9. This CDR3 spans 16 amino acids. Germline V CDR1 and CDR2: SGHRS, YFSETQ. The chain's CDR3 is CASSLAPTGDYTEAFF. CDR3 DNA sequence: TGCGCCAGCAGCTTAGCACCGACAGGGGATTACACTGAAGCTTTCTTT.

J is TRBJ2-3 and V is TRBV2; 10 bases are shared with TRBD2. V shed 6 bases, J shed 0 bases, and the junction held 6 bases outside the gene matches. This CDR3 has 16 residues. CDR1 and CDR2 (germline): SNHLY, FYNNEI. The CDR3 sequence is CASRARLAGSTDTQYF. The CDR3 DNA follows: TGTGCCAGCAGGGCGAGACTAGCGGGCAGCACAGATACGCAGTATTTT.

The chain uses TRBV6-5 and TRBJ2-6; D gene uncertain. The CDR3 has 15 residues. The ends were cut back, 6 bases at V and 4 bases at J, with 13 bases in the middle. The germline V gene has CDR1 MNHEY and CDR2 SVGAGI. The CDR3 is CASRTPHPGANVLTF. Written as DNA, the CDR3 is TGTGCCAGCAGGACACCGCACCCCGGGGCCAACGTCCTGACTTTC.

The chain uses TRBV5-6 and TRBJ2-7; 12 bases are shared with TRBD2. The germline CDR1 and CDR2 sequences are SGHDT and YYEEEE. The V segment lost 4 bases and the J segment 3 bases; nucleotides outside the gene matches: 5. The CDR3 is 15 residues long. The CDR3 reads CASSLGTSGLYEQYF. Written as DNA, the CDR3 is TGTGCCAGCAGCCTCGGGACTAGCGGGCTCTACGAGCAGTACTTC.

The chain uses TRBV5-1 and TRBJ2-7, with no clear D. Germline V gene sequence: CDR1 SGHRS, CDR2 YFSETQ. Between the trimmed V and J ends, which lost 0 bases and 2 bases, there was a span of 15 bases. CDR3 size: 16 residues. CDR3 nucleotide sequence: TGCGCCAGCAGCTTGGTCAGGCCCGAAGCCCCCTACGAGCAGTACTTC. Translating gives CASSLVRPEAPYEQYF.

CDR3 sequence reads: CASSEPEYQETQYF. CDR3 in DNA: TGTGCCAGCAGTGAACCTGAGTACCAAGAGACCCAGTACTTC. V usage is TRBV6-1 and J usage is TRBJ2-5, with D unclear. V was pared by 2 bases and J by 0 bases, with 7 bases between. Germline loops: CDR1 MNHNS, CDR2 SASEGT. CDR3 length equals 14 residues.

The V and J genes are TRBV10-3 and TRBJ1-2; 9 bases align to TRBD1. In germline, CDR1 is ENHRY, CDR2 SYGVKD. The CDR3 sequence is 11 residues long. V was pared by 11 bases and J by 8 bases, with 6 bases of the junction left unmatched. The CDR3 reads CASGTGNGYTF. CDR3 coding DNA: TGTGCCTCCGGGACAGGGAACGGCTACACCTTC.

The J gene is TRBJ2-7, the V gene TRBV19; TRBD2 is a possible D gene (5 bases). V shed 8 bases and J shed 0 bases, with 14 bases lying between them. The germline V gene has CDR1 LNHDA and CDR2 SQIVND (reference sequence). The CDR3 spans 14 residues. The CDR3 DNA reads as TGTGCCAGTCGGTTGCGGGCCGGCTCCTACGAGCAGTACTTC. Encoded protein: CASRLRAGSYEQYF.

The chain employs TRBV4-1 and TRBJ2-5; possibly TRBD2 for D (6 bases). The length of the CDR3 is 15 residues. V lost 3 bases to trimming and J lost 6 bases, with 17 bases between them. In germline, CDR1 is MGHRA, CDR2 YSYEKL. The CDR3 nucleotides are TGCGCCAGCAGCCACCGGGACCGGGAGAAGAAGACCCAGTACTTC. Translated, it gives CASSHRDREKKTQYF.